This T cell receptor (beta chain) was captured by sequencing in a study of T cells in Graves' hyperthyroidism and ophthalmopathy. Study as a whole: Before treatment of any kind, peripheral blood was taken at initial diagnosis.

There are many counts of this clonotype. RNA transcripts were the template for amplifying TCR beta CDR3 regions. When the TCR CDR3 underwent first-round RT-PCR, the HTBI primer set was used. TCRdb independently ran MiXCR on the multiplex PCR reads; one entry per CDR3 protein. The data contain a few hundred thousand distinct CDR3 sequences, about 18% of them singletons. Trimming took 0 bases from V and 2 from J, leaving 8 bases between them. The CDR3 covers 15 residues. Per germline, CDR1 DFQATT and CDR2 SNEGSKA (reference sequence). Any patient presenting with uncontrolled infection, other autoimmune disease, pregnancy or lactation was left out. Used for diagnoses were clinical symptoms, serum thyroxine and TRAb, thyroid ultrasound and orbital computed tomography. Fresh peripheral blood, 9.5 to 10 ml of it, supplied the PBMCs.

What was sequenced was blood. The chain uses TRBV20-1 and TRBJ2-6; the D gene is possibly TRBD1 (6 bases). The sequence was collected from a woman aged 18-29 years with Graves' hyperthyroidism. The CDR3 sequence is CSARDQGPGANVLTF. CDR3 coding DNA: TGCAGTGCTAGAGATCAGGGGCCTGGGGCCAACGTCCTGACTTTC.